This TCR beta chain was captured in a study of CD8 T cells in ankylosing spondylitis (dated by TCRdb to between 2016 and 2019). Broadly, across the study: The study set out to find disease-linked TCR variants by profiling T cell receptor beta repertoires in ankylosing spondylitis patients and healthy donors. The full study cohort was made up of 20 to 25 ankylosing spondylitis patients and about a hundred healthy donors. Peripheral blood samples were taken, and synovial fluid was additionally collected from ankylosing spondylitis patients. The research as a whole found: In peripheral blood, the disease-linked clones were found at relatively low frequencies and had a CD8+ phenotype. According to the report, matched synovial fluid samples from ankylosing spondylitis patients were significantly enriched for the disease-linked clones. A TCR beta motif of several highly homologous amino acid variants appeared characteristic of blood from ankylosing spondylitis patients. Some motif variants were previously reported in synovial fluid and blood of reactive arthritis patients, suggesting common disease-initiation mechanisms.

Details on this clonotype: Its antigen is currently not known. The input lacks base qualities; no much larger clone sits a single base away.

V loses 5 bases of germline sequence and J loses 7 bases, and the interval between the two ends is 16 bases. The germline V gene yields SGHRS for CDR1 and YFSETQ for CDR2. Measured from the cysteine to the phenylalanine, the CDR3 is 15 residues long. The sequence is cut down to CDR3 DNA, 45 bases in frame from base 1. Sequencing instrument: Illumina HiSeq 2500. TCR beta libraries were prepared by quantitative 5'-RACE with molecular barcodes. Per the source publication's procedure: A new computational method based on a probabilistic model of VDJ rearrangement was used to identify disease-linked TCR variants. TCRdb took the public reads, trimmed them with fastp at Q25, ran MiXCR for clone calling and kept in-frame beta chains. One record per CDR3 amino acid sequence lists the most common genes and DNA. The V and J calls reflect TCRdb's pipeline rather than the authors' work. The sample has some 200,000 distinct CDR3 sequences on record, 9.5% to 15% of them singletons. Clones ranked in the top ten supply approximately 15% of the sample.

What was sequenced was blood, either unsorted or a sorted T cell fraction (not recorded which). The sequence was obtained from a male donor with ankylosing spondylitis or in good health (not recorded which). The chain uses TRBV5-1 and TRBJ1-6, with no confident D gene call. Read as DNA, the sequence is TGCGCCAGCAGTACCAACAGTGAAGGAAATTCACCCCTCCACTTT. This yields the protein CASSTNSEGNSPLHF.